Shown below are 20 T cell receptor beta chains from a single sample sequenced in a study of identical twins (dated by TCRdb to the mid-2010s). Preparation of the library involved 5' RACE. Sequenced using an Illumina HiSeq 2000. Using fastp trimming at Q25 and MiXCR clonotype assembly, TCRdb reanalyzed the public sequencing data and kept in-frame beta chains. Identical CDR3 proteins give one entry, which carries the most common genes and DNA. The table for this sample lists roughly 770,000 distinct CDR3 sequences; 15% to 20% of them were counted only once. The ten largest make up 13% of the sample. This same sample was also taken into another study, of T cells expressing NK-cell markers.

Source material: PBMCs. These receptors all stem from a young woman in good health.

The DNA for the CDR3 is TGTGCCAGCAGTGACACAGGGGGCTCCTACGAGCAGTACTTC. Its translation: CASSDTGGSYEQYF. The rearrangement links TRBV25-1 to TRBJ2-7, with 8 bases matching TRBD1. Germline CDR1 is MGHDK and CDR2 is SYGVNS. J gave up 0 bases and V 3 bases, and 1 base lay outside the gene matches. CDR3 size: 14 residues.

This clonotype was detected only a few times. This chain links TRBV10-3 with TRBJ1-3, with D hard to call. The V gene lost 8 bases and the J gene lost 0 bases, with 5 bases spanning the gap. From germline, CDR1 is ENHRY and CDR2 SYGVKD. CDR3 size: 12 residues. CDR3 amino acids: CAIGSSGNTIYF. The CDR3 coding sequence is TGTGCCATCGGTAGCTCTGGAAACACCATATATTTT.

Note on this clonotype: A read error may produce the germline difference seen at one junction end. This chain links TRBV7-6 with TRBJ2-5, with 9 bases matching TRBD1. CDR1 SGHVS and CDR2 FNYEAQ come from the germline V gene. This CDR3 has 16 amino acids. In DNA, the CDR3 is TGTGGCAGCACCCAGGGACAGGGAGCGAGTAAGGAGACCCAGTACTTC. This codes for CGSTQGQGASKETQYF. Filled out from reference TRBV7-6 and TRBJ2-5, the complete variable domain reads GAGVSQSPRYKVTKRGQDVALRCDPISGHVSLYWYRQALGQGPEFLTYFNYEAQQDKSGLPNDRFSAERPEGSISTLTIQRTEQRDSAMYRCGSTQGQGASKETQYFGPGTRLLVL.

This chain links TRBV3-1 with TRBJ2-1; 9 positions agree with TRBD2. The CDR3 extends over 15 amino acids. J gave up 5 bases and V 4 bases, and 6 bases lay outside the gene matches. Looked up from germline, CDR1 is LGHDT and CDR2 is YNNKEL (reference sequence). Here the CDR3 DNA reads TGTGCCAGCAGCCGTTTAGCGGGGGCCGACAATGAGCAGTTCTTC. Translated: CASSRLAGADNEQFF.

V gene TRBV7-9 combines with J gene TRBJ1-2; a possible D gene is TRBD1 (6 bases). Trimming removed 4 bases from V and 3 bases from J, with 15 bases in between. The length of the CDR3 is 15 residues. Germline V gene data show CDR1 as SEHNR and CDR2 as FQNEAQ (reference sequence). The CDR3 is CASSSGRTADYGYTF. In nucleotides, the CDR3 is TGTGCCAGCAGCTCCGGCCGGACAGCCGACTATGGCTACACCTTC.

This clonotype was found a few times. The CDR3 here is CASSFYGMEAFF. DNA for the CDR3: TGCGCCAGCAGCTTCTACGGGATGGAGGCTTTCTTT. J is TRBJ1-1 and V is TRBV5-1; the D is unclear. Germline CDR1 is SGHRS and CDR2 is YFSETQ. The CDR3 has 12 amino acids. V was cut by 2 bases and J by 11 bases, with 13 bases left in between.

This clonotype came up many times. The V and J genes are TRBV24-1 and TRBJ2-6; D not certain. Trimming cost V 3 bases and J 2 bases, with 10 bases left between them. The CDR3 is 16 amino acids. From germline, CDR1 is KGHDR and CDR2 SFDVKD. For the CDR3, the DNA is TGTGCCACCAGTGATAACAGTGACACTGGGGCCAACGTCCTGACTTTC. It codes for CATSDNSDTGANVLTF.

The chain is built from TRBV7-9 and TRBJ1-2; no definite D call. Trimming shortened V by 0 bases and J by 10 bases, and 9 bases separated the two germline ends. This CDR3 region has 12 residues. Germline V gene lookup returns CDR1 SEHNR and CDR2 FQNEAQ (reference sequence). As DNA, the CDR3 is TGTGCCAGCAGCTTAGCTGTGGAGGCCTACACCTTC. Translation gives CASSLAVEAYTF.

This clonotype was found a few times. The chain uses TRBV5-1 and TRBJ2-7, with D possibly matching TRBD1 (6 bases). The V gene lost 0 bases and the J gene lost 1 base, with 8 bases spanning the gap. CDR1 is SGHRS, CDR2 YFSETQ, per germline. The CDR3 runs to 14 residues. CDR3 nucleotides: TGCGCCAGCAGCTTGGGGACAGCTTCCTACGAGCAGTACTTC. Its protein product is CASSLGTASYEQYF.

J is TRBJ2-1 and V is TRBV20-1, with 10 bases lining up with TRBD2. V was clipped by 1 base and J by 2 bases; unmatched bases: 5. Germline loops: CDR1 DFQATT, CDR2 SNEGSKA (reference sequence). The CDR3 extends over 16 amino acids. The CDR3 loop is CSARGLAGAPYNEQFF. The CDR3 coding sequence is TGCAGTGCTAGAGGGCTAGCGGGGGCCCCCTACAATGAGCAGTTCTTC.

This chain uses TRBV9 with TRBJ2-1, with 8 bases aligning to TRBD2. The germline V gene has CDR1 SGDLS and CDR2 YYNGEE. V gave up 4 bases and J gave up 0 bases; unmatched junction bases: 6. This CDR3 is 16 amino acids long. For the CDR3, the DNA is TGTGCCAGCAGCCCCCAGCGGGGGAGCTCCTACAATGAGCAGTTCTTC. Translated, it gives CASSPQRGSSYNEQFF.

V and J are TRBV6-1 and TRBJ2-4; 9 nucleotides align to TRBD1. Germline loops: CDR1 MNHNS, CDR2 SASEGT. V was pared by 6 bases and J by 1 base, with 4 bases of the junction left unmatched. This CDR3 spans 15 amino acids. The DNA of the CDR3 is TGTGCCAGCAGGGACAGGGGCTTCGCCAAAAACATTCAGTACTTC. Translating gives CASRDRGFAKNIQYF.

This chain connects TRBV18 to TRBJ2-7; D is unresolved. This CDR3 is built from 17 residues. The V gene's germline CDR1 is KGHSH and CDR2 LQKENI. Trimming shortened V by 0 bases and J by 6 bases, and 21 bases separated the two germline ends. For the CDR3, the DNA is TGTGCCAGCTCACCACCGGAAAAAGGTCTGAGCAGCCTCGAGCAGTACTTC. Its translation is CASSPPEKGLSSLEQYF.

This clonotype occurred once. V is TRBV25-1 and J is TRBJ2-5; 11 bases fit TRBD1. The V gene's germline CDR1 is MGHDK and CDR2 SYGVNS. Losses at the gene ends were 3 bases for V and 5 bases for J; bases not matched to a gene: 5. There are 15 residues in the CDR3. The CDR3 reads CASSEPGQGVETQYF. CDR3 nucleotide sequence: TGTGCCAGCAGTGAGCCGGGACAGGGGGTTGAGACCCAGTACTTC.

This clonotype was found a few times. V usage is TRBV29-1 and J usage is TRBJ1-1, with 12 bases that match TRBD1. This CDR3 has 14 residues. Per germline, CDR1 SQVTM and CDR2 ANQGSEA. The trim removed 7 bases at V and 7 bases at J, leaving 10 bases unmatched. The chain's CDR3 is CSAKGTGGNGEAFF. The CDR3 DNA reads TGCAGCGCTAAGGGGACAGGGGGCAACGGTGAAGCTTTCTTT.

V and J are TRBV20-1 and TRBJ2-1; the D gene is possibly TRBD2 (5 bases). V lost 4 bases, J lost 10 bases, and 11 bases lay in between. Germline V gives CDR1 DFQATT, CDR2 SNEGSKA (reference sequence). The CDR3 is 11 amino acids. CDR3 DNA sequence: TGCAGTGCTAACGGTGCGGGCGAGCAGTTCTTC. Its translation: CSANGAGEQFF.

There are a few counts of this clonotype. The genes are TRBV5-1 and TRBJ2-6; TRBD1 aligns across 10 bases. In germline, CDR1 is SGHRS, CDR2 YFSETQ. The CDR3 has 19 residues. J gave up 1 base and V 4 bases, and 11 bases lay outside the gene matches. DNA of the CDR3: TGCGCCAGCAGCCCTAGACAGGGGGCGCTTGAATCTGGGGCCAACGTCCTGACTTTC. Its protein product is CASSPRQGALESGANVLTF.

This clonotype occurred a few times. The chain couples TRBV7-2 to TRBJ2-3; 8 bases align to TRBD1. There are 17 residues in the CDR3. Germline-derived CDR1 and CDR2 are SGHTA and FQGNSA. Trimming at V came to 0 bases and at J to 2 bases, leaving 7 bases not matched to a gene. The CDR3 loop reads CASSLAPQGASTDTQYF. Here the CDR3 DNA reads TGTGCCAGCAGCTTAGCCCCCCAGGGGGCCTCCACAGATACGCAGTATTTT.

The table lists this clonotype with a few counts. The genes are TRBV15 and TRBJ2-1, with D possibly matching TRBD1 (5 bases). This CDR3 has 16 residues. V was cut by 5 bases and J by 5 bases, with 19 bases left in between. Germline V gene data show CDR1 as LNHNV and CDR2 as YYDKDF (reference sequence). In nucleotides, the CDR3 is TGTGCCACCAGCGCAAAAACAGGAGACCTTAACAATGAGCAGTTCTTC. Translated: CATSAKTGDLNNEQFF.

The J gene is TRBJ2-1, the V gene TRBV12-3 or TRBV12-4; D may be TRBD2 (6 bases). The CDR3 runs 14 residues. V was shortened by 6 bases and J by 4 bases, with 13 bases between the two germline ends. CDR3 in amino acids: CASSPSDYYNEQFF. In DNA, the CDR3 is TGTGCCAGCAGCCCATCGGACTATTACAATGAGCAGTTCTTC.